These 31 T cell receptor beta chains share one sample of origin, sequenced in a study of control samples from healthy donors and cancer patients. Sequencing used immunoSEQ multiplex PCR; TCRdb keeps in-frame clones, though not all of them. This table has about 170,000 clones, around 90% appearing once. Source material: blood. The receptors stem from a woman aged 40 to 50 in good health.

The CDR3 spells CASSLISDYEQYF. The CDR3 DNA follows: TGTGCCAGCAGCTTAATTTCTGACTACGAGCAGTACTTC. This chain joins TRBV7-2 and TRBJ2-7; D gene uncertain. Germline loops: CDR1 SGHTA, CDR2 FQGNSA. The V end was cut by 2 bases, the J end by 3 bases, with 8 bases between. There are 13 residues in the CDR3.

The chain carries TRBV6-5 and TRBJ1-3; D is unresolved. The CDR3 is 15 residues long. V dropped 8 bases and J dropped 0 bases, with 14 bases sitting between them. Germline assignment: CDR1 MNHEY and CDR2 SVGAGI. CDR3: CASRRTVNSGNTIYF. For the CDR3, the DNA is TGTGCCAGCCGGCGAACAGTGAACTCTGGAAACACCATATATTTT.

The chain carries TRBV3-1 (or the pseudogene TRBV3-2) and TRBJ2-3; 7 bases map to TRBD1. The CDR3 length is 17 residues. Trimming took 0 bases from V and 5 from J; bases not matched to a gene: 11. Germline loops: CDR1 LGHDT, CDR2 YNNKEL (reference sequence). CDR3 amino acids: CASSQDPERGRKDTQYF. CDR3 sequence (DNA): TGTGCCAGCAGCCAAGACCCGGAAAGGGGGCGTAAAGATACGCAGTATTTT.

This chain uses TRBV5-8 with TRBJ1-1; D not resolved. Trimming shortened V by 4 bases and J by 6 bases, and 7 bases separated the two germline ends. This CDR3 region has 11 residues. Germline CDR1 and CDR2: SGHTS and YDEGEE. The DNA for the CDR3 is TGTGCCAGCAGCCTGATCCCTGAAGCTTTCTTT. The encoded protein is CASSLIPEAFF. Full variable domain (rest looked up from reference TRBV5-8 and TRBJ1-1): EAGVTQSPTHLIKTRGQQATLRCSPISGHTSVYWYQQALGLGLQFLLWYDEGEERNRGNFPPRFSGRQFPNYSSELNVNALELEDSALYLCASSLIPEAFFGQGTRLTVV.

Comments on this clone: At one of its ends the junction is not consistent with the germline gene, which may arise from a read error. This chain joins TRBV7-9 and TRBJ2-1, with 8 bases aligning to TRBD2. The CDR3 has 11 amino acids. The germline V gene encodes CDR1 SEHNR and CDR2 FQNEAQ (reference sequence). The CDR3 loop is CASSLAGEQFF. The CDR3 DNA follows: TGTGCCAGCAGCCTAGCGGGCGAGCAGTTCTTC. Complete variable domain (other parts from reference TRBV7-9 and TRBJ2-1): DTGVSQNPRHKITKRGQNVTFRCDPISEHNRLYWYRQTLGQGPEFLTYFQNEAQLEKSRLLSDRFSAERPKGSFSTLEIQRTEQGDSAMYLCASSLAGEQFFGPGTRLTVL.

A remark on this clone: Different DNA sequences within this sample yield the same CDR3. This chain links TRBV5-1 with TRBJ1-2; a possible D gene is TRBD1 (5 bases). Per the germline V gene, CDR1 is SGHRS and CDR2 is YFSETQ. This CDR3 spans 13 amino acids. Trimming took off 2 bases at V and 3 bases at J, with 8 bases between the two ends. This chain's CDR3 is CASSFTGDYGYTF. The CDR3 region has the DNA TGCGCCAGCAGCTTTACGGGGGACTATGGCTACACCTTC.

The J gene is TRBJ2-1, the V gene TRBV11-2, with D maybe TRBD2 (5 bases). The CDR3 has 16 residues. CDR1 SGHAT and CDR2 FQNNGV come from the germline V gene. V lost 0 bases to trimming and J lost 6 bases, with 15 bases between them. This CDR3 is CASSLESRGWGNEQFF. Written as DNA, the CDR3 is TGTGCCAGCAGCTTAGAGTCTCGGGGTTGGGGCAATGAGCAGTTCTTC.

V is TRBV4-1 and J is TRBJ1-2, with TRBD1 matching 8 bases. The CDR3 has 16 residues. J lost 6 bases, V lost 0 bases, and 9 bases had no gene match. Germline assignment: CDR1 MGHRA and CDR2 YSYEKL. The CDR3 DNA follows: TGCGCCAGCAGCCAAGACGGGACAGGATCATCTCATGGCTACACCTTC. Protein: CASSQDGTGSSHGYTF.

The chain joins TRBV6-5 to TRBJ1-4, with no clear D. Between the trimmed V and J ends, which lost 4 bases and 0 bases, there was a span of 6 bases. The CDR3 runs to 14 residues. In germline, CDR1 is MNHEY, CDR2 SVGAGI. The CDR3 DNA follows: TGTGCCAGCAGTTCCAGTGCAACTAATGAAAAACTGTTTTTT. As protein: CASSSSATNEKLFF.

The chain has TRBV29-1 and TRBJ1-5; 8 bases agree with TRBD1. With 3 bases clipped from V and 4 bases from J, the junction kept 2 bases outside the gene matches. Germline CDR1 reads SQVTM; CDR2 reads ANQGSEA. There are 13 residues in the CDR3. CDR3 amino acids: CSVEGDRNQPQHF. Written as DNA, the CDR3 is TGCAGCGTTGAGGGGGACAGGAATCAGCCCCAGCATTTT.

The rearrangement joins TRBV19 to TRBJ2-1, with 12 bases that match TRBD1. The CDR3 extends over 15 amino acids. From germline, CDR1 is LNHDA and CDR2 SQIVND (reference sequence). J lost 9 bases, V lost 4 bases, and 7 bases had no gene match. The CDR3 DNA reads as TGTGCCAGTAGTACCTCCGGGACAGGGGGCATTGAGCAGTTCTTC. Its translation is CASSTSGTGGIEQFF. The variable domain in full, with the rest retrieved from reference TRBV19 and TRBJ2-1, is DGGITQSPKYLFRKEGQNVTLSCEQNLNHDAMYWYRQDPGQGLRLIYYSQIVNDFQKGDIAEGYSVSREKKESFPLTVTSAQKNPTAFYLCASSTSGTGGIEQFFGPGTRLTVL.

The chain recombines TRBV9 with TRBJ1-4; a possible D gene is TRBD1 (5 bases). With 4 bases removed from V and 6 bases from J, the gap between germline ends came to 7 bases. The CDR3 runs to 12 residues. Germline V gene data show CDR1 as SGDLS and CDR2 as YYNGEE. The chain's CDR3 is CASSRGDEKLFF. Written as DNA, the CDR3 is TGTGCCAGCAGCAGGGGCGATGAAAAACTGTTTTTT.

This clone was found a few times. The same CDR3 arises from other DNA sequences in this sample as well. In nucleotides, the CDR3 is TGTGCCAGCAGTGAATTTGGGACAGGGGGCACTGAAGCTTTCTTT. It translates to CASSEFGTGGTEAFF. The V call is TRBV2, the J call TRBJ1-1; 11 bases are shared with TRBD1. The CDR3 consists of 15 residues. CDR1 and CDR2 (germline): SNHLY, FYNNEI. The J segment lost 4 bases and the V segment lost 2 bases, leaving 3 bases of the junction unmatched. The full variable domain, with the rest looked up from reference TRBV2 and TRBJ1-1, is EPEVTQTPSHQVTQMGQEVILRCVPISNHLYFYWYRQILGQKVEFLVSFYNNEISEKSEIFDDQFSVERPDGSNFTLKIRSTKLEDSAMYFCASSEFGTGGTEAFFGQGTRLTVV.

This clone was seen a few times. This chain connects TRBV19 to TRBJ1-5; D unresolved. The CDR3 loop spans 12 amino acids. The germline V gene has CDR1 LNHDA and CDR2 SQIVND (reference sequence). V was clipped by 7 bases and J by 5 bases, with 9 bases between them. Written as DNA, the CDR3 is TGTGCCAGTACCCATCGGGATCAGCCCCAGCATTTT. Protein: CASTHRDQPQHF.

CDR3 sequence: CASQTRYEQYF. Here the CDR3 DNA reads TGTGCCAGCCAAACGAGATACGAGCAGTACTTC. The chain recombines TRBV2 with TRBJ2-7; D gene ambiguous. V was trimmed by 8 bases and J by 4 bases, leaving 9 bases between them. This CDR3 region has 11 residues. Germline CDR1 is SNHLY and CDR2 is FYNNEI.

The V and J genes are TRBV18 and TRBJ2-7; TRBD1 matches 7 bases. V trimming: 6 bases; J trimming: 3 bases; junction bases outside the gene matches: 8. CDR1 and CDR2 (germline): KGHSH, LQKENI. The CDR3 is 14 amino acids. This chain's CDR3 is CASSSDRAYYEQYF. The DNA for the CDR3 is TGTGCCAGCTCTTCCGACAGGGCCTACTACGAGCAGTACTTC.

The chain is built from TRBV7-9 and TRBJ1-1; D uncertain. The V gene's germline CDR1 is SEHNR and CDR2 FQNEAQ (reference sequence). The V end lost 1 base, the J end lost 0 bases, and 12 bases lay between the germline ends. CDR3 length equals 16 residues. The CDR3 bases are TGTGCCAGCAGCTTAGGGTCCCAGGAGATGAACACTGAAGCTTTCTTT. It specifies CASSLGSQEMNTEAFF.

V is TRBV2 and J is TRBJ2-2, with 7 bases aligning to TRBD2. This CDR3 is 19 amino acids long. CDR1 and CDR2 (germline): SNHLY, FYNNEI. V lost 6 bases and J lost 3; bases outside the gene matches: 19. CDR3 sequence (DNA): TGTGCCAGCAGGGGGCTAGCGGTTAGCGGGTGGGAGGACACCGGGGAGCTGTTTTTT. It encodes CASRGLAVSGWEDTGELFF.

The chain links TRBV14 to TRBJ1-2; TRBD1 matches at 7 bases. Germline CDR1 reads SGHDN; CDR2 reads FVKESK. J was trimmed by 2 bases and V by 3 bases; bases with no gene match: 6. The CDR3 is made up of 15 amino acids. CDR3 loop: CASSHLRTGNYGYTF. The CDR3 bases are TGTGCCAGCAGCCACCTCCGGACAGGCAACTATGGCTACACCTTC.

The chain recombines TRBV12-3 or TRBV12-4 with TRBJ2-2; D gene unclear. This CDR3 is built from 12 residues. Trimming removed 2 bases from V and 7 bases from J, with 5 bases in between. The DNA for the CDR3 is TGTGCCAGCAGTTTAATTCTCGGGGAGCTGTTTTTT. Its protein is CASSLILGELFF.

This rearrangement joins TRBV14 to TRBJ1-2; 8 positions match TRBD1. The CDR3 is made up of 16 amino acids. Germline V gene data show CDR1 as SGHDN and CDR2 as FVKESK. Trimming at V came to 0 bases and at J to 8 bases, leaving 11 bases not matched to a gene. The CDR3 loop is CASSQDFGQGAGGYTF. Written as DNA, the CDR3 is TGTGCCAGCAGCCAAGACTTTGGTCAGGGGGCAGGGGGCTACACCTTC.

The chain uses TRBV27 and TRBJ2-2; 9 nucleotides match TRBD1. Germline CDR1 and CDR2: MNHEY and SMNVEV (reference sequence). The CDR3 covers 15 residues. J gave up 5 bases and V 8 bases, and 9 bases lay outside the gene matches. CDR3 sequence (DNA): TGTGCCAGCGGTCTCGGGACAGGGTGGACCGGGGAGCTGTTTTTT. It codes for CASGLGTGWTGELFF.

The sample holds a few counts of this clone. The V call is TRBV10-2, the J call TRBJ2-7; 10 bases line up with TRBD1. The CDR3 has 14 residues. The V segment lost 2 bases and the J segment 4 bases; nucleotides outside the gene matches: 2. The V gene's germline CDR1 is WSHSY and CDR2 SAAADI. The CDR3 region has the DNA TGCGCCAGCAGTGAGGGGACAGGGGATTACGAGCAGTACTTC. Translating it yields CASSEGTGDYEQYF.

The CDR3 spells CASSPSTGRVYYGYTF. In DNA, the CDR3 is TGTGCCAGCAGTCCTTCGACAGGGCGGGTGTACTATGGCTACACCTTC. The rearrangement links TRBV27 to TRBJ1-2; 7 nucleotides align to TRBD1. The length of the CDR3 is 16 residues. CDR1 and CDR2 (germline): MNHEY, SMNVEV (reference sequence). The ends lost 5 bases at V and 3 bases at J; junction bases unmatched: 12.

The CDR3 region has the DNA TGTGCCAGCAGCTTGAGACTAGCGGGGGGCCAAGCCTCTAGCACAGATACGCAGTATTTT. Translating it yields CASSLRLAGGQASSTDTQYF. V and J are TRBV7-6 and TRBJ2-3; 13 positions agree with TRBD2. The V gene's germline CDR1 is SGHVS and CDR2 FNYEAQ. With V trimmed by 3 bases and J by 0 bases, 12 bases remained unmatched. This CDR3 region has 20 residues.

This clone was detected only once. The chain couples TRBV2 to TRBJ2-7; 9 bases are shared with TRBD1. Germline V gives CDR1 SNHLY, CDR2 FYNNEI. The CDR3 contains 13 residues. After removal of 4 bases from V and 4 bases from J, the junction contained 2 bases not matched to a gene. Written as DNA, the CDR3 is TGTGCCAGCAGTGGGGACAGGGTTTACGAGCAGTACTTC. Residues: CASSGDRVYEQYF.

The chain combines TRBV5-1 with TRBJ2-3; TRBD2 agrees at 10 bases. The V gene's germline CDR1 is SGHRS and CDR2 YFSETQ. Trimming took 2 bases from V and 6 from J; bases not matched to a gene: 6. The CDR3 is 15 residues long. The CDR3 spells CASSLAGGLADTQYF. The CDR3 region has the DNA TGCGCCAGCAGCTTAGCGGGGGGGCTTGCCGATACGCAGTATTTT.

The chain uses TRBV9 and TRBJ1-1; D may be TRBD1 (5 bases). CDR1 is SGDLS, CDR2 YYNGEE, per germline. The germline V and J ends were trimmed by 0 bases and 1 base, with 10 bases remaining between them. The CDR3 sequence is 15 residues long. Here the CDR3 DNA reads TGTGCCAGCAGCGTAGGCGGGGGGAGGAACACTGAAGCTTTCTTT. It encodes CASSVGGGRNTEAFF.

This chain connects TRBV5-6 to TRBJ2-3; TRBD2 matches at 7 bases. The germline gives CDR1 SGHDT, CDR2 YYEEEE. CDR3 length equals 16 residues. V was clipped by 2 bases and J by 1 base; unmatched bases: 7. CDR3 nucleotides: TGTGCCAGCAGCTTATTACGCGGGGGTGGCACAGATACGCAGTATTTT. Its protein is CASSLLRGGGTDTQYF.

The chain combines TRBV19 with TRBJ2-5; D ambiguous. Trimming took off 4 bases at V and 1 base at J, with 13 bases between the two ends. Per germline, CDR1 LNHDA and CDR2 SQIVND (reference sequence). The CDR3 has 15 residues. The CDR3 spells CASSRGRISQETQYF. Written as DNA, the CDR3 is TGTGCCAGTAGTAGGGGAAGGATTAGCCAAGAGACCCAGTACTTC. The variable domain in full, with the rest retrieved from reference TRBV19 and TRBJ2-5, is DGGITQSPKYLFRKEGQNVTLSCEQNLNHDAMYWYRQDPGQGLRLIYYSQIVNDFQKGDIAEGYSVSREKKESFPLTVTSAQKNPTAFYLCASSRGRISQETQYFGPGTRLLVL.

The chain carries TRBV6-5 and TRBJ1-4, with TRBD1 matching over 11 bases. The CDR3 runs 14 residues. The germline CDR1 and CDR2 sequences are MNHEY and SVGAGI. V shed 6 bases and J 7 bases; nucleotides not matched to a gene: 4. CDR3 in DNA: TGTGCCAGCAGACCCGGGACAGGGGGTGAAAAACTGTTTTTT. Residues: CASRPGTGGEKLFF.